These T cell receptor beta chains were read from a single sample in a study of blood T cell repertoires in COVID-19. Sequencing was performed with immunoSEQ multiplex PCR; in TCRdb, only in-frame clones are kept and a portion is missing. The table records roughly 390,000 clones, around 87% of them present only once. The sample consisted of peripheral blood. The origin of the receptors is a woman in her thirties with COVID-19, enrolled during active disease. CDR3s include the opening cysteine and the closing phenylalanine or tryptophan. The D gene is left open where the match is weak. The listing skips clone size in some rows; elsewhere it reads once, few, many or a size class.

J gene,V gene,D gene,clone size,CDR3 protein
TRBJ2-1,TRBV7-9,NA,few,CASSLARDEQFF
TRBJ2-5,TRBV11-2,NA,once,CASSLVEETQYF
TRBJ2-3,TRBV7-2,NA,NA,CASSLGGPANTQYF
TRBJ1-1,TRBV7-2,NA,NA,CASSLRGWVEAFF
TRBJ2-2,TRBV28,NA,NA,CASSLRSGELFF
TRBJ1-1,TRBV6-5,TRBD1,NA,CASSFRQGLNTEAFF
TRBJ2-2,TRBV19,TRBD2,NA,CASSWREGAGELFF
TRBJ2-1,TRBV5-4,NA,NA,CASSFWAGGNEQFF
TRBJ2-7,TRBV6-6,TRBD2,NA,CASSYGQGGFYEQYF
TRBJ1-2,TRBV3-1/TRBV3-2,TRBD1,NA,CASSLQGNYGYTF
TRBJ2-1,TRBV6-1,TRBD2,once,CASREGTSFTEQFF
TRBJ1-5,TRBV7-2,TRBD1,once,CASSLRQGLDQPQHF
TRBJ2-7,TRBV7-8,TRBD2,once,CAGRGRSSYEQYF
TRBJ1-1,TRBV2,TRBD1,NA,CASSDLTGANTEAFF
TRBJ1-2,TRBV18,TRBD1,NA,CASSPTGRGYTF
TRBJ1-3,TRBV19,NA,once,CASTITGSGNTIYF
TRBJ2-1,TRBV5-1,NA,NA,CASSFRPNNEQFF
TRBJ2-1,TRBV27,TRBD2,NA,CASNSPRREASYNEQFF
TRBJ2-7,TRBV6-2/TRBV6-3,NA,once,CASSHSYYEQYF
TRBJ2-3,TRBV10-1,TRBD2,NA,CASSAYRLISGGFETQYF
TRBJ2-3,TRBV9,NA,NA,CASSVSSTSTDTQYF
TRBJ1-5,TRBV7-8,NA,once,CASSLGGRGSNQPQHF
TRBJ1-1,TRBV28,NA,NA,CASRGLGTEAFF
TRBJ2-7,TRBV6-6,TRBD2,NA,CASSYSSGSSYEQYF
TRBJ1-4,TRBV3-1/TRBV3-2,TRBD1,NA,CASRQRAPLTGENEKLFF
TRBJ2-4,TRBV6-2/TRBV6-3,TRBD1,NA,CASSPQGGKNIQYF
TRBJ2-1,TRBV4-1,NA,NA,CASSQGAARTAEQFF
TRBJ2-7,TRBV6-5,NA,NA,CASSSGHEQYF
TRBJ2-7,TRBV9,TRBD1,NA,CASSPSGGTGNEQYF
TRBJ2-1,TRBV27,NA,once,CASRYQVYNEQFF
TRBJ2-7,TRBV18,NA,NA,CASSREETDEQYF
TRBJ2-7,TRBV19,TRBD2,NA,CASSIDRGRAYEQYF
TRBJ2-7,TRBV4-3,TRBD1,NA,CASSDRQGATYEQYF
TRBJ1-3,TRBV4-1,NA,NA,CASSQPRGSRNTIYF
TRBJ2-7,TRBV28,NA,NA,CASSPRGFVLEQYF
TRBJ2-1,TRBV28,NA,once,CASSSWRSPYNEQFF
TRBJ2-7,TRBV28,TRBD1,NA,CASSTTGQGNYEQYF
TRBJ2-7,TRBV5-1,NA,NA,CASSLSGPLDEQYF
TRBJ2-1,TRBV4-1,NA,NA,CASSQEGGGSYNEQFF
TRBJ2-7,TRBV6-6,NA,NA,CASAAGSYEQYF
TRBJ1-6,TRBV29-1,NA,NA,CSVRTGGENSPLHF